The 10 T cell receptor beta chains listed next were all sequenced from one sample in a study of neurological immune-mediated disorders. TCRdb fed the 5' RACE reads into MiXCR, producing one record per CDR3 protein. The sample records about 120,000 distinct CDR3 sequences, roughly 3.2% being singletons. Sequences were obtained from PBMCs. These receptors were taken from a woman in her thirties with multiple sclerosis.

Many counts were recorded for this clonotype. The genes are TRBV15 and TRBJ2-5; D might be TRBD2 (6 bases). Germline CDR1 LNHNV, CDR2 YYDKDF (reference sequence). CDR3 length: 14 residues. V gave up 4 bases and J gave up 1 base, with 10 bases separating them. CDR3 nucleotides: TGTGCCACCAGCAACCGGGGGATCCAAGAGACCCAGTACTTC. Translating gives CATSNRGIQETQYF.

This clonotype has ten or more counts. The V and J genes are TRBV25-1 and TRBJ2-2; possible D gene TRBD2, 5 bases. Trimming pared 5 bases from V and 3 bases from J, leaving 13 bases between. Germline V gene lookup returns CDR1 MGHDK and CDR2 SYGVNS. The CDR3 sequence is 15 residues long. In DNA, the CDR3 is TGTGCCAGCAGTATCGGGGATCGGCACACCGGGGAGCTGTTTTTT. Translating it yields CASSIGDRHTGELFF.

This clonotype was counted ten times or more. The chain is built from TRBV15 and TRBJ2-6, with 8 bases identical to TRBD1. The CDR3 spans 18 residues. V dropped 0 bases and J dropped 0; count of bases not matched to a gene: 4. CDR1 is LNHNV and CDR2 is YYDKDF in the germline V gene (reference sequence). Here the CDR3 reads CATSRDGQGVSGANVLTF. CDR3 coding DNA: TGTGCCACCAGCAGAGATGGACAGGGAGTCTCTGGGGCCAACGTCCTGACTTTC.

This clonotype was seen many times. The chain links TRBV6-6 to TRBJ2-5, with TRBD2 as a possible D gene (5 bases). With 3 bases removed from V and 4 bases from J, the gap between germline ends came to 6 bases. Germline CDR1 MNHNY, CDR2 SVGAGI (reference sequence). The CDR3 is made up of 12 amino acids. CDR3: CASSYGGETQYF. Here the CDR3 DNA reads TGTGCCAGCAGTTATGGAGGAGAGACCCAGTACTTC.

This clonotype was observed a single time. A much larger clone differs from this one at a single base, so this may be a read error. The rearrangement uses TRBV20-1 and TRBJ1-2, with D possibly TRBD1 on 5 matching bases. Germline V gene data show CDR1 as DFQATT and CDR2 as SNEGSKA (reference sequence). Trimming shortened V by 1 base and J by 4 bases, and 19 bases separated the two germline ends. This CDR3 has 16 residues. In DNA, the CDR3 is TGCAGTGCTAGAGCCGACCCCATAGGGGTATTCTATGGCTACACCTTC. This gives the protein CSARADPIGVFYGYTF.

This clonotype was counted at least ten times. In DNA form, the CDR3 reads TGCGCCAGCAGCCAAGTAGACTTAGGTTTCATGAACACTGAAGCTTTCTTT. Amino acids: CASSQVDLGFMNTEAFF. The rearrangement joins TRBV4-1 to TRBJ1-1, with D hard to call. The CDR3 has 17 residues. Germline values: CDR1 MGHRA, CDR2 YSYEKL. Trimming shortened V by 1 base and J by 0 bases, and 15 bases separated the two germline ends.

This clonotype was counted many times. J is TRBJ2-7 and V is TRBV28; 8 nucleotides align to TRBD1. The length of the CDR3 is 15 residues. Trimming at V came to 8 bases and at J to 4 bases, leaving 13 bases not matched to a gene. Germline CDR1 reads MDHEN; CDR2 reads SYDVKM. In DNA, the CDR3 is TGTGCCAGCCACGGGCGGCAGGGGGCGCGTTACGAGCAGTACTTC. It encodes CASHGRQGARYEQYF.

This clonotype has at least ten counts. This chain uses TRBV4-3 with TRBJ2-2, with no clear D. V gave up 6 bases and J gave up 4 bases, with 15 bases separating them. CDR1 and CDR2 from the germline V gene are LGHNA and YSLEER. CDR3 length equals 15 residues. CDR3 region: CASRWAALSTGELFF. Written as DNA, the CDR3 is TGCGCCAGCAGATGGGCGGCTTTGAGCACCGGGGAGCTGTTTTTT.

Many counts were recorded for this clonotype. One junction end does not reproduce the germline sequence, and a read error may be involved. The chain links TRBV20-1 to TRBJ2-1, with TRBD2 identical over 11 bases. The CDR3 is 14 amino acids. The germline gives CDR1 DFQATT, CDR2 SNEGSKA (reference sequence). The CDR3 DNA follows: TGCAGTGCTATTAGCGGGAGGGCCTATAATGAGCAGTTCTTC. Its protein product is CSAISGRAYNEQFF.

This clonotype was recorded many times. This sequence joins TRBV19 and TRBJ1-5, with TRBD1 as a possible D gene (5 bases). The CDR3 extends over 14 amino acids. V was cut by 5 bases and J by 6 bases, with 14 bases left in between. Germline values: CDR1 LNHDA, CDR2 SQIVND (reference sequence). CDR3: CASSEVDSLQPQHF. CDR3 in DNA: TGTGCCAGTAGTGAGGTTGACAGCCTTCAGCCCCAGCATTTT.